The 29 T cell receptor beta chains below all came from one sample that was sequenced in a study of post-analysis software for immune sequencing data. The library was made from cDNA and included unique molecular identifiers. TCRdb ran MiXCR on the PCR reads and lists one entry per CDR3 protein. The profile shows about 160,000 distinct CDR3 sequences, roughly 34% of them singletons. The sample here was blood, taken after autologous hematopoietic stem cell transplantation. These TCRs come from a girl under 18 with multiple sclerosis.

The CDR3 DNA reads as TGTGCCAGCTCCCCCAAGCTACAGGGGCGGAATGAGCAGTTCTTC. Its translation: CASSPKLQGRNEQFF. V usage is TRBV25-1 and J usage is TRBJ2-1, with TRBD1 matching over 7 bases. The CDR3 spans 15 residues. The V and J ends lost 8 bases and 7 bases, in that order; junction bases with no gene match: 14. Germline CDR1 reads MGHDK; CDR2 reads SYGVNS.

This clonotype has a single count. The chain couples TRBV10-3 to TRBJ2-5, with 12 bases matching TRBD2. Germline CDR1 is ENHRY and CDR2 is SYGVKD. This CDR3 contains 15 residues. V shed 3 bases and J 11 bases; nucleotides not matched to a gene: 10. The CDR3 spells CAISDHLAGGVEQYF. CDR3 DNA sequence: TGTGCCATCAGTGACCATCTAGCGGGAGGGGTTGAGCAGTACTTC.

This clonotype was recorded once. The gene calls are TRBV2 and TRBJ2-3; 7 bases line up with TRBD1. CDR3 length: 17 amino acids. CDR1 and CDR2 (germline): SNHLY, FYNNEI. V lost 2 bases, J lost 0 bases, and 8 bases stayed unmatched. The CDR3 is CASSETGQRYSTDTQYF. CDR3 bases: TGTGCCAGCAGTGAAACGGGACAGCGGTATAGCACAGATACGCAGTATTTT.

A few counts support this clonotype. The genes are TRBV13 and TRBJ2-5; D not resolved. The CDR3 covers 15 residues. The germline CDR1 and CDR2 sequences are PRHDT and FYEKMQ (reference sequence). V lost 0 bases to trimming and J lost 1 base, with 9 bases between them. The CDR3, as DNA: TGTGCCAGCAGCTTAGGCCTGGGGATCCAAGAGACCCAGTACTTC. This encodes CASSLGLGIQETQYF.

This clonotype was counted between two and nine times. This chain connects TRBV20-1 to TRBJ2-5, with no clear D. The CDR3 runs 13 residues. V lost 0 bases, J lost 5 bases, and 10 bases lay in between. Germline V gene lookup returns CDR1 DFQATT and CDR2 SNEGSKA (reference sequence). CDR3 sequence (DNA): TGCAGTGCTAGAGATAACCCGGCGGAGACCCAGTACTTC. This codes for CSARDNPAETQYF.

This clonotype was counted only a few times. This chain joins TRBV29-1 and TRBJ1-1, with D possibly TRBD1 on 6 matching bases. Trimming took 5 bases from V and 7 from J, leaving 11 bases between them. CDR1 is SQVTM and CDR2 is ANQGSEA in the germline V gene. CDR3 length: 11 amino acids. The CDR3 here is CSVQEGGEAFF. The DNA for the CDR3 is TGCAGCGTTCAGGAGGGGGGTGAAGCTTTCTTT.

The sample holds one count of this clonotype. The chain is built from TRBV12-3 or TRBV12-4 and TRBJ1-5; D gene uncertain. The ends were cut back, 7 bases at V and 0 bases at J, with 7 bases in the middle. The CDR3 totals 13 residues. The CDR3 sequence is CASTAGSNQPQHF. The CDR3 DNA sequence: TGTGCCAGCACGGCGGGTAGCAATCAGCCCCAGCATTTT.

The chain joins TRBV3-1 to TRBJ1-2, with a tentative D call TRBD1 (5 bases). This CDR3 contains 12 residues. V was trimmed by 1 base and J by 7 bases, leaving 7 bases between them. Germline CDR1 is LGHDT and CDR2 is YNNKEL (reference sequence). In DNA, the CDR3 is TGTGCCAGCAGCCAAGCGGGGGGTGGCTACACCTTC. Protein product: CASSQAGGGYTF.

A few counts support this clonotype. The chain uses TRBV29-1 and TRBJ1-2; D remains ambiguous. CDR1 SQVTM and CDR2 ANQGSEA come from the germline V gene. Trimming took 7 bases from V and 5 from J, leaving 11 bases between them. The CDR3 extends over 11 amino acids. CDR3 residues: CSALALYGYTF. In DNA form, the CDR3 reads TGCAGCGCCCTAGCCCTTTATGGCTACACCTTC.

The J gene is TRBJ2-1, the V gene TRBV12-3 or TRBV12-4; D may correspond to TRBD1 or TRBD2 (5 bases each). V lost 0 bases, J lost 5 bases, and 14 bases lay in between. This CDR3 spans 16 amino acids. The CDR3 here is CASSLATPGTDNEQFF. As DNA, the CDR3 is TGTGCCAGCAGTTTAGCGACTCCCGGGACGGACAATGAGCAGTTCTTC.

There are many counts of this clonotype. The chain joins TRBV9 to TRBJ2-5, with 8 bases that match TRBD1. Germline CDR1 and CDR2: SGDLS and YYNGEE. The CDR3 is 15 amino acids. V shed 0 bases, J shed 2 bases, and the junction held 3 bases outside the gene matches. CDR3 protein: CASSVDGTGQETQYF. CDR3 DNA: TGTGCCAGCAGCGTAGATGGGACAGGACAAGAGACCCAGTACTTC.

The chain is built from TRBV20-1 and TRBJ2-1, with TRBD2 matching 7 bases. The germline CDR1 and CDR2 sequences are DFQATT and SNEGSKA (reference sequence). The CDR3 contains 14 residues. Trimming cost V 4 bases and J 8 bases; bases outside gene matches: 11. The CDR3 DNA sequence: TGCAGTGCTACAACGGGAGGAGGTTATGATGAGCAGTTCTTC. Its protein product is CSATTGGGYDEQFF.

Comments on this clonotype: Compared with germline, one end of the junction differs, possibly owing to a read error. The chain links TRBV7-9 to TRBJ1-6, with D perhaps TRBD1 (5 bases). The CDR3 runs to 14 residues. In germline, CDR1 is SEHNR, CDR2 FQNEAQ (reference sequence). Here the CDR3 reads CTSSLVQGVPPPHF. CDR3 bases: TGTACCAGCAGCTTAGTTCAGGGTGTTCCACCCCCCCACTTT.

This clonotype was detected only a few times. The J gene is TRBJ2-7, the V gene TRBV7-2; TRBD2 aligns across 7 bases. J lost 0 bases, V lost 6 bases, and 8 bases had no gene match. The CDR3 loop spans 15 amino acids. Germline loops: CDR1 SGHTA, CDR2 FQGNSA. Written as DNA, the CDR3 is TGTGCCAGCAGGTTTCGGGACTACCGCTCCTACGAGCAGTACTTC. Translating it yields CASRFRDYRSYEQYF.

This clonotype was detected once. The chain recombines TRBV19 with TRBJ2-7; possible D gene TRBD2, 6 bases. The DNA end is a closer match to TRBJ2-5, so the J assignment may be wrong. The CDR3 runs to 13 residues. Germline loops: CDR1 LNHDA, CDR2 SQIVND (reference sequence). The CDR3, as DNA: TGTGCCAGTAGTATTAGTAGCGGAGAGACCCAGTACTTC. This sequence encodes CASSISSGETQYF.

V usage is TRBV28 and J usage is TRBJ2-1; D is undetermined. Germline V gives CDR1 MDHEN, CDR2 SYDVKM. The ends were cut back, 4 bases at V and 7 bases at J, with 14 bases in the middle. This CDR3 comprises 14 residues. The CDR3 loop reads CASSSHPPGNEQFF. The DNA of the CDR3 is TGTGCCAGCAGTTCACACCCGCCCGGGAATGAGCAGTTCTTC.

This clonotype was found a few times. The rearrangement links TRBV20-1 to TRBJ2-1; 10 bases line up with TRBD2. In germline, CDR1 is DFQATT, CDR2 SNEGSKA (reference sequence). This CDR3 region has 14 residues. J gave up 9 bases and V 2 bases, and 7 bases lay outside the gene matches. CDR3 in DNA: TGCAGTGCTAGATTGAGCGGGAGGGCCGTTGAGCAGTTCTTC. It translates to CSARLSGRAVEQFF.

This clonotype has more than one count but fewer than ten. In DNA form, the CDR3 reads TGCAGTGCTAGGGGACTCCTCGGGGAGACCCAGTACTTC. Translated: CSARGLLGETQYF. The chain is built from TRBV20-1 and TRBJ2-5; tentatively, D is TRBD2 (6 bases). The CDR3 contains 13 residues. V was clipped by 3 bases and J by 5 bases, with 13 bases between them. Germline V gene sequence: CDR1 DFQATT, CDR2 SNEGSKA (reference sequence).

This clonotype was seen only a few times. This chain connects TRBV7-9 to TRBJ2-3, with D perhaps TRBD2 (6 bases). Trimming took off 3 bases at V and 0 bases at J, with 7 bases between the two ends. Germline assignment: CDR1 SEHNR and CDR2 FQNEAQ (reference sequence). The CDR3 extends over 14 amino acids. CDR3 DNA sequence: TGTGCCAGCAGCTTGGAGGGTAGCACAGATACGCAGTATTTT. As protein: CASSLEGSTDTQYF.

This clonotype came up a few times. This chain connects TRBV18 to TRBJ2-7; 11 nucleotides align to TRBD2. With 3 bases clipped from V and 3 bases from J, the junction kept 4 bases outside the gene matches. The CDR3 runs 15 residues. Germline V CDR1 and CDR2: KGHSH, LQKENI. CDR3 sequence: CASSPSGTSGYEQYF. In DNA, the CDR3 is TGTGCCAGCTCACCGTCCGGGACTAGCGGCTACGAGCAGTACTTC.

This clonotype was observed a few times. The chain links TRBV28 to TRBJ1-2; maybe TRBD1 (6 bases). Trimming pared 5 bases from V and 7 bases from J, leaving 20 bases between. This CDR3 is 15 amino acids long. Germline lookup yields CDR1 MDHEN and CDR2 SYDVKM. The CDR3 reads CASSPPLGGPGGYTF. DNA of the CDR3: TGTGCCAGCAGTCCTCCCCTCGGGGGGCCTGGTGGCTACACCTTC.

The chain uses TRBV25-1 and TRBJ2-7, with a weak D call TRBD1 (6 bases). CDR1 and CDR2 (germline): MGHDK, SYGVNS. The V end was cut by 3 bases, the J end by 7 bases, with 31 bases between. The CDR3 covers 19 residues. DNA of the CDR3: TGTGCCAGCAGTGACCCACGGGCCACACAGGGAGAAGGCTTGAATGAGCAGTACTTC. Translating gives CASSDPRATQGEGLNEQYF.

The chain is built from TRBV12-3 or TRBV12-4 and TRBJ2-1, with 7 positions matching TRBD2. The CDR3 length is 12 residues. V trimming: 8 bases; J trimming: 6 bases; junction bases outside the gene matches: 4. CDR3 sequence: CASGRAANEQFF. The CDR3 nucleotides are TGTGCCAGCGGGAGGGCCGCCAATGAGCAGTTCTTC.

The V gene is TRBV2, the J gene TRBJ2-4; either TRBD1 or TRBD2 may supply D (6 bases each). The CDR3 has 15 residues. Looked up from germline, CDR1 is SNHLY and CDR2 is FYNNEI. Between the trimmed V and J ends, which lost 2 bases and 7 bases, there was a span of 15 bases. The CDR3 loop is CASSESRGVGNIQYF. In DNA, the CDR3 is TGTGCCAGCAGTGAATCAAGGGGGGTGGGGAACATTCAGTACTTC.

The genes are TRBV9 and TRBJ2-7, with 9 nucleotides matching TRBD1. Trimming took 1 base from V and 7 from J; bases not matched to a gene: 6. The CDR3 extends over 14 amino acids. Looked up from germline, CDR1 is SGDLS and CDR2 is YYNGEE. The CDR3 nucleotides read TGTGCCAGCAGCGTAACAGGGGGCACAGGGGAGCAGTACTTC. It translates to CASSVTGGTGEQYF.

This clonotype was counted ten times or more. The chain has TRBV27 and TRBJ1-6, with D perhaps TRBD1 (5 bases). This CDR3 is 12 amino acids long. The germline gives CDR1 MNHEY, CDR2 SMNVEV (reference sequence). Trimming left V 5 bases short and J 10 bases short, with 9 bases between. The CDR3 sequence is CASSTWGSPLHF. CDR3 nucleotides: TGTGCCAGCAGTACCTGGGGCTCACCCCTCCACTTT.

The V and J genes are TRBV6-2 or TRBV6-3 and TRBJ2-1; 9 bases are a match to TRBD2. This CDR3 contains 15 residues. V lost 6 bases to trimming and J lost 7 bases; unmatched junction nucleotides: 10. Germline values: CDR1 MNHEY, CDR2 SVGEGT. In DNA, the CDR3 is TGTGCCAGCAGAACCGGGACTAGCCCGACAAATGAGCAGTTCTTC. It is translated as CASRTGTSPTNEQFF.

The chain couples TRBV28 to TRBJ2-4; perhaps TRBD2 as D (5 bases). This CDR3 spans 14 amino acids. Germline CDR1 is MDHEN and CDR2 is SYDVKM. Between the trimmed V and J ends, which lost 3 bases and 13 bases, there was a span of 19 bases. The CDR3 region has the DNA TGTGCCAGCAGTTTGAGGGCGACGGCCGGGGAGCAGTACTTC. Translating gives CASSLRATAGEQYF.

The rearrangement joins TRBV7-9 to TRBJ2-1, with D maybe TRBD2 (6 bases). With 5 bases removed from V and 4 bases from J, the gap between germline ends came to 27 bases. CDR3 length equals 19 residues. CDR1 SEHNR and CDR2 FQNEAQ come from the germline V gene (reference sequence). In nucleotides, the CDR3 is TGTGCCAGCAGCCAAAAAAAGTTAATGGCGGGGTCCGGGTACAATGAGCAGTTCTTC. Residues: CASSQKKLMAGSGYNEQFF. Full variable domain (missing parts from reference TRBV7-9 and TRBJ2-1): DTGVSQNPRHKITKRGQNVTFRCDPISEHNRLYWYRQTLGQGPEFLTYFQNEAQLEKSRLLSDRFSAERPKGSFSTLEIQRTEQGDSAMYLCASSQKKLMAGSGYNEQFFGPGTRLTVL.